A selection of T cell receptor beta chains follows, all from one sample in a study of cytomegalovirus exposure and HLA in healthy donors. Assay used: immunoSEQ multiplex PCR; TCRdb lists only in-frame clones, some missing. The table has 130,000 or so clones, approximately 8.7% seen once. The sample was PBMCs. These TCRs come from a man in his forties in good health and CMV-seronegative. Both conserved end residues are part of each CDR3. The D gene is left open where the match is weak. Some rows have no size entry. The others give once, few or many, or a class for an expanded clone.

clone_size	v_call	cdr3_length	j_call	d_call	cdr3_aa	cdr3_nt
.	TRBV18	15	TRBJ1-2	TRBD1	CASSPTTGSNYGYTF	TGTGCCAGCTCACCTACGACAGGGAGTAACTATGGCTACACCTTC
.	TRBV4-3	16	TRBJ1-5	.	CASSQDGPSGNQPQHF	TGCGCCAGCAGCCAAGATGGGCCATCGGGCAATCAGCCCCAGCATTTT
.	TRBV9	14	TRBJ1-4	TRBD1	CASSPTGGNEKLFF	TGTGCCAGCAGCCCCACAGGGGGGAATGAAAAACTGTTTTTT
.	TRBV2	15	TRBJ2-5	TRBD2	CASSGAFSGGKTQYF	TGTGCCAGCAGTGGTGCATTTAGCGGGGGGAAGACCCAGTACTTC
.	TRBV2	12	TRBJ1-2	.	CASRTDNYGYTF	TGTGCCAGCAGGACAGATAACTATGGCTACACCTTC
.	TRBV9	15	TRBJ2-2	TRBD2	CASSVGTRAGGELFF	TGTGCCAGCAGCGTAGGGACACGAGCGGGGGGGGAGCTGTTTTTT
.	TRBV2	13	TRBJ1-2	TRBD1	CASRTGVNYGYTF	TGTGCCAGCAGGACAGGGGTTAACTATGGCTACACCTTC
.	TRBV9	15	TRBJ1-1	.	CANLTFQVQNTEAFF	TGTGCCAACCTTACTTTCCAGGTGCAGAACACTGAAGCTTTCTTT
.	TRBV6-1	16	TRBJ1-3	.	CASSVRQSMSGNTIYF	TGTGCCAGCAGTGTCAGGCAGTCCATGTCCGGAAACACCATATATTTT
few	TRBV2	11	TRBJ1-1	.	CASSEGREAFF	TGTGCCAGCAGTGAAGGTCGTGAAGCTTTCTTT
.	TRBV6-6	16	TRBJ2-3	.	CASSYPARGGTDTQYF	TGTGCCAGCAGTTACCCGGCGCGTGGAGGCACAGATACGCAGTATTTT
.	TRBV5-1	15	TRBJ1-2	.	CASGGGRNFNYGYTF	TGCGCCAGCGGCGGGGGACGGAATTTTAACTATGGCTACACCTTC
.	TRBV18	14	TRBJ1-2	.	CASSPSAGIYGYTF	TGTGCCAGCTCACCATCGGCAGGGATATATGGCTACACCTTC
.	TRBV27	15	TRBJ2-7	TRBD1	CASSNTRDSTYEQYF	TGTGCCAGCAGCAATACCCGGGACAGCACCTACGAGCAGTACTTC
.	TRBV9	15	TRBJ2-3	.	CASSVGRADTDTQYF	TGTGCCAGCAGCGTAGGGCGAGCGGACACAGATACGCAGTATTTT
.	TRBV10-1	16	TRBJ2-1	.	CASSEYWGDSYNEQFF	TGCGCCAGCAGTGAATATTGGGGGGATTCCTACAATGAGCAGTTCTTC
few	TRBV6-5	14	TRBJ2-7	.	CASRRSRGIYEQYF	TGTGCCAGCAGGCGATCAAGGGGCATCTACGAGCAGTACTTC
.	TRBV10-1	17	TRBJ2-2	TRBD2	CASSELLAGVGTGELFF	TGCGCCAGCAGTGAGTTGCTAGCGGGGGTCGGCACCGGGGAGCTGTTTTTT
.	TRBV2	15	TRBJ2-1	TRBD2	CASSEGLAGYNEQFF	TGTGCCAGCAGTGAAGGACTAGCGGGCTACAATGAGCAGTTCTTC
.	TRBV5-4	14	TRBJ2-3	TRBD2	CASRLKAGPDTQYF	TGTGCCAGCAGATTAAAAGCGGGGCCAGATACGCAGTATTTT